The 7 T cell receptor beta chains reported below all come from one sample, sequenced in a study of cytomegalovirus exposure and HLA in healthy donors (TCRdb year 2017). Libraries were constructed by the immunoSEQ multiplex PCR assay. A mixture of 60 forward primers for TCR Vbeta segments and 13 reverse primers for TCR Jbeta segments was used in the multiplex PCR. TCRdb took over this immuneACCESS table, retaining in-frame rearrangements with V and J assigned. Such tables are incomplete; in checked studies, under half of the missing clones stem from an unresolved V gene, and the remainder is unexplained. The table for this sample records fewer than 50,000 clones. Roughly 7.3% of the sample comes from the top ten. What was sequenced was PBMCs. The receptors originated from a male donor in good health and CMV-seronegative.

The chain is built from TRBV9 and TRBJ2-3; tentative D call: TRBD2 (5 bases). Trimming took off 0 bases at V and 4 bases at J, with 12 bases between the two ends. Per germline, CDR1 SGDLS and CDR2 YYNGEE. The CDR3 has 15 amino acids. This CDR3 reads CASSVGGLAPDTQYF. The CDR3 DNA follows: TGTGCCAGCAGCGTAGGAGGCCTAGCTCCAGATACGCAGTATTTT.

CDR3 bases: TGTGCCAGCAGCCCCACTCCTGTTGTGGCCTACAATGAGCAGTTCTTC. Its translation is CASSPTPVVAYNEQFF. This chain joins TRBV5-6 and TRBJ2-1; unclear D gene. With 4 bases removed from V and 2 bases from J, the gap between germline ends came to 16 bases. CDR3 length equals 16 residues. Germline CDR1 is SGHDT and CDR2 is YYEEEE.

V gene TRBV10-1 combines with J gene TRBJ2-3, with 10 bases matching TRBD2. The V gene end was trimmed by 3 bases and the J gene end by 6 bases; junction bases not matched to a gene: 9. CDR1 is WNHNN, CDR2 SYGVQD, per germline (reference sequence). The CDR3 extends over 16 amino acids. DNA of the CDR3: TGCGCCAGCAGTGACAGGACTAGCGGATCAGCTGATACGCAGTATTTT. This encodes CASSDRTSGSADTQYF.

The V gene is TRBV15, the J gene TRBJ1-2; unclear D gene. CDR1 LNHNV and CDR2 YYDKDF come from the germline V gene (reference sequence). The CDR3 contains 15 residues. V was cut by 6 bases and J by 0 bases, with 14 bases left in between. The CDR3 loop reads CATRMGGGTNYGYTF. DNA for the CDR3: TGTGCCACCAGGATGGGCGGAGGAACTAACTATGGCTACACCTTC.

The rearrangement links TRBV7-8 to TRBJ2-7; D might be TRBD1 (6 bases). The CDR3 spans 17 residues. The germline V gene has CDR1 SGHVS and CDR2 FQNEAQ. V lost 3 bases and J lost 5, with 23 bases in between. The CDR3, as DNA: TGTGCCAGCAGCTTCGAAGAGAATGGCAGGGGATCCCACGAGCAGTACTTC. Residues: CASSFEENGRGSHEQYF.

Here the CDR3 reads CASSLDPSTGELFF. The CDR3 DNA reads as TGCGCCAGCAGCTTGGATCCCAGCACCGGGGAGCTGTTTTTT. The chain carries TRBV5-1 and TRBJ2-2; no firm D call. Trimming removed 0 bases from V and 4 bases from J, with 7 bases in between. Germline V gives CDR1 SGHRS, CDR2 YFSETQ. The CDR3 is made up of 14 amino acids.

The J gene is TRBJ1-4, the V gene TRBV15, with D uncertain. The CDR3 contains 13 residues. Per germline, CDR1 LNHNV and CDR2 YYDKDF (reference sequence). The V end lost 5 bases, the J end lost 0 bases, and 4 bases lay between the germline ends. CDR3 protein: CATSSATNEKLFF. CDR3 DNA sequence: TGTGCCACCAGCTCAGCAACTAATGAAAAACTGTTTTTT. The full variable domain, with the rest looked up from reference TRBV15 and TRBJ1-4, is DAMVIQNPRYQVTQFGKPVTLSCSQTLNHNVMYWYQQKSSQAPKLLFHYYDKDFNNEADTPDNFQSRRPNTSFCFLDIRSPGLGDTAMYLCATSSATNEKLFFGSGTQLSVL.